This TCR beta chain was retrieved from a study of cytomegalovirus exposure and HLA in healthy donors. Study findings and constraints: The Asian-associated ancestry cluster reportedly had fewer N-insertions than the 666-donor mean in a later analysis.

About this clone itself: What it binds is unknown. The junction does not match germline at one end; this may be a read error.

The PCR contained 60 Vbeta and 13 Jbeta primers. Generated by immunoSEQ multiplex PCR, the TCRdb table keeps only in-frame clones and is missing some. The sample contains 130,000 or so clones, about 73% of which appear only once. The CDR3 totals 14 residues. Germline CDR1 LNHDA, CDR2 SQIVND (reference sequence). The J gene is TRBJ2-2, the V gene TRBV19; no clear D gene. The sequencing sample was made of PBMCs. This TCR came from a woman in her forties in good health and CMV-seropositive. The CDR3 DNA reads as TGTGCCAGTAGTATAGAGGAGAACACCGGAGAGCTGTTTTTT. It encodes CASSIEENTGELFF.